Below, one T cell receptor (beta chain) is given with its context. CDR1 and CDR2 (germline): SGHTA, FQGNSA. The CDR3 runs to 14 residues. V was trimmed by 1 base and J by 9 bases, leaving 13 bases between them. This record comes from a study of CD8+CD57+ T cells in acquired aplastic anemia. Patients chosen for sequencing had shown CD8+CD57+ cell expansion by flow cytometry. Template material for TCR beta VDJ and CDR3 profiling consisted of genomic DNA. TCRdb redid the calling of the reads with MiXCR, one entry per CDR3 protein. The profile shows 150,000 or so distinct CDR3 sequences, about 50% of them singletons.

The sequencing input was sorted CD4+, CD8+, or CD8+CD57+ T cells (not recorded which) from PBMCs. The sequence was obtained from a human donor with aplastic anemia. The chain is built from TRBV7-2 and TRBJ2-1, with a possible D match to TRBD2 (6 bases). The CDR3 nucleotides read TGTGCCAGCAGCTTAGAACCACTAGCAGGTGAGCAGTTCTTC. It codes for CASSLEPLAGEQFF.